The T cell receptor (beta chain) under discussion was sequenced for a study of somatic mutations in cytotoxic T cells in rheumatoid arthritis. Study-wide context: Blood samples of 25 to 30 ml were drawn from patients (in EDTA) right after diagnosis and before any treatment. Study outcomes and limitations: No significant CD8+ T-cell clonality difference was found between rheumatoid arthritis patients and age-matched controls. The CD8+ clonality of rheumatoid arthritis patients increased with age, whereas that of healthy controls did not.

By positive magnetic bead selection, CD4+ and CD8+ cells were isolated, and their purity was checked by flow cytometry. Only in-frame clones appear in the TCRdb table, and some are missing; sequencing was by immunoSEQ multiplex PCR. The data show about 14,000 clones, 70% to 85% seen once. CDR1 is SEHNR and CDR2 is FQNEAQ in the germline V gene (reference sequence). This CDR3 comprises 15 residues. The V gene end was trimmed by 5 bases and the J gene end by 0 bases; junction bases not matched to a gene: 6. Concerning this clone: Its antigen is unknown.

This receptor was identified in an adult with rheumatoid arthritis. V usage is TRBV7-9 and J usage is TRBJ2-7, with TRBD1 matching 8 bases. The source material was CD8+ T cells sorted from blood. CDR3 coding DNA: TGTGCCAGCAGCAGAGGACAGGGCACCTCCTACGAGCAGTACTTC. Protein sequence: CASSRGQGTSYEQYF.